This TCR beta chain is drawn from a study of CD8+ T cells in alopecia areata. The V end was cut by 4 bases, the J end by 8 bases, with 10 bases between. CDR3 size: 12 residues. Germline values: CDR1 SGDLS, CDR2 YYNGEE. RNA was extracted and reverse transcribed into cDNA as the sequencing template. This table comes from immunoSEQ multiplex PCR, and its TCRdb copy is limited to in-frame clones, with some not included. This sample has 90,000 to 150,000 clones, with 58% found just once. The treatment: oral pan-JAK inhibitor, 5-10 mg twice daily. This TCR was recovered from a human donor with alopecia areata. This chain joins TRBV9 and TRBJ2-1, with a weak D call TRBD2 (5 bases). Sample: CD8+ T cells sorted from blood, taken at week 4, from a patient treated with tofacitinib. The CDR3 spells CASSPEGYEQFF. In DNA, the CDR3 is TGTGCCAGCAGCCCAGAGGGCTATGAGCAGTTCTTC.